This T cell receptor beta chain was profiled in a study of T cell changes during pregnancy in multiple sclerosis. TCRdb keeps only in-frame clones here, not all; method: immunoSEQ multiplex PCR. The sample records roughly 60,000 clones, over 85% being singletons. This TCR derives from a female donor with multiple sclerosis, enrolled in a pregnancy study. Here the sequenced sample was peripheral blood, taken in the second trimester of pregnancy.

CDR3 coding DNA: TGTGCCAGCAGCTTAGCCAGGGGAGACTACGAGCAGTACTTC. Its translation: CASSLARGDYEQYF. J is TRBJ2-7 and V is TRBV7-2, with TRBD1 as a possible D gene (6 bases). Germline V gives CDR1 SGHTA, CDR2 FQGNSA. The CDR3 has 14 amino acids. V lost 0 bases to trimming and J lost 3 bases, with 9 bases between them.